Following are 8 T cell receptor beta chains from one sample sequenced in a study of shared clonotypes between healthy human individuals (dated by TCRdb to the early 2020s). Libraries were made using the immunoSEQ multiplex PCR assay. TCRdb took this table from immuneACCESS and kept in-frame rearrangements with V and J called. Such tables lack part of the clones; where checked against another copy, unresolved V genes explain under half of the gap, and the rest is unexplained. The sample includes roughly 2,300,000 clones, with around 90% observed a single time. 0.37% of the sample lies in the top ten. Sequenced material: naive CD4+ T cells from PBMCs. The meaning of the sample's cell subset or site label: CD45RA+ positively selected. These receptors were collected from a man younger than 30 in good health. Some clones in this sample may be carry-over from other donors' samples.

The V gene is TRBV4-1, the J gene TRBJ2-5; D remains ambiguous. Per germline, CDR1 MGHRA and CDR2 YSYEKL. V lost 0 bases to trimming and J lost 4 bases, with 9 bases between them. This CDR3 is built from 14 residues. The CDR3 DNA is TGCGCCAGCAGCCAAGATCCTACCCTAGAGACCCAGTACTTC. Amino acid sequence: CASSQDPTLETQYF.

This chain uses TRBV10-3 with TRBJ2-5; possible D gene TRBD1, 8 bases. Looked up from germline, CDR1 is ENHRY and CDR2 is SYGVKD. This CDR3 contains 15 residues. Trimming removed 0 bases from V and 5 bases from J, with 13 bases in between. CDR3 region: CAISESGQGGETQYF. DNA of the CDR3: TGTGCCATCAGTGAGTCCGGACAGGGAGGGGAGACCCAGTACTTC.

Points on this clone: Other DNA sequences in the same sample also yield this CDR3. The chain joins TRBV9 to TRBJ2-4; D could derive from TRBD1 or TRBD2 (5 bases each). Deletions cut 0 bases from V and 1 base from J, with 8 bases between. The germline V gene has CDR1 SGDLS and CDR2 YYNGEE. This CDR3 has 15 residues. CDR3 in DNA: TGTGCCAGCAGCGTAGGGGGGTTGGCCAAAAACATTCAGTACTTC. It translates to CASSVGGLAKNIQYF.

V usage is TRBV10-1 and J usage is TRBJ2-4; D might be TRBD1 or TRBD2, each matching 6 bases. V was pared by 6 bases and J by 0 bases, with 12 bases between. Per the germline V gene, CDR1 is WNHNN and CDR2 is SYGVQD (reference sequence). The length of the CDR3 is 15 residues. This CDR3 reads CASSEGGSAKNIQYF. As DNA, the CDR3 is TGCGCCAGCAGCGAGGGGGGATCAGCCAAAAACATTCAGTACTTC.

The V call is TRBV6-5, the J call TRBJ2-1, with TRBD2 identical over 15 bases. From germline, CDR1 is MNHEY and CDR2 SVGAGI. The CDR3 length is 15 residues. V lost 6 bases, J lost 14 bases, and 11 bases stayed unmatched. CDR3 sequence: CASRRTGTSGRPKFF. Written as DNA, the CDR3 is TGTGCCAGCAGGCGAACTGGGACTAGCGGGAGGCCGAAGTTCTTC.

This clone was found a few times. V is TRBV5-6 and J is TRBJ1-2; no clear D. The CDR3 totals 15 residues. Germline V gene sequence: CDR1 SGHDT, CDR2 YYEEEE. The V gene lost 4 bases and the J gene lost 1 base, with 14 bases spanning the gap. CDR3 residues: CASSPSSGGNYGYTF. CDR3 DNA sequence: TGTGCCAGCAGCCCCAGCTCCGGAGGTAACTATGGCTACACCTTC.

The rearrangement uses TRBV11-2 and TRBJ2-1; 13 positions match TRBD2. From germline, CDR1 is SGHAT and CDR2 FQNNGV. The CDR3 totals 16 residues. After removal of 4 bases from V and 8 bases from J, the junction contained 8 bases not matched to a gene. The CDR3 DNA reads TGTGCCAGCAGCTCGAGGACTAGCGGGAGTATCCATGAGCAGTTCTTC. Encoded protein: CASSSRTSGSIHEQFF.

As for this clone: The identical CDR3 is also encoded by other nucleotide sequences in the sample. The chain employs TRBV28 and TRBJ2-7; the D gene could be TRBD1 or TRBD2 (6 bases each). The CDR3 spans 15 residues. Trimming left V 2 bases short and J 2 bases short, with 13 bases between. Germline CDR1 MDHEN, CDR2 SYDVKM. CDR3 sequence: CASSLGGAGAYEQYF. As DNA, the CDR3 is TGTGCCAGCAGTTTAGGCGGGGCAGGGGCCTACGAGCAGTACTTC.